This TCR beta chain was sequenced during a study of blood T cells in healthy people across ages. RNA extraction gave at least 5 micrograms of total RNA per sample. The germline CDR1 and CDR2 sequences are LGHNA and YSLEER. The CDR3 contains 14 residues. With respect to this clonotype: Its target is unknown. One end of the junction varies from germline; a read error may be responsible.

Study-wide results and limits: Naive T cell percentage showed a strong correlation with the diversity of TCR beta.

The second PCR ran roughly 6 to 11 cycles with a sample-barcoded 5' primer and J-beta primers. Using its own MiXCR run on the 5' RACE reads, TCRdb lists one record per CDR3 protein. The sample carries roughly 1.5 million distinct CDR3 sequences, roughly 43% recorded once. This chain links TRBV4-3 with TRBJ1-3; D is uncertain. Input material: blood. The receptor was isolated from a woman aged 18 to 35 in good health. The CDR3 loop is CASRQGISGNTIYF. The CDR3 DNA reads as TGCGCCAGCAGACAAGGGATATCTGGAAACACCATATATTTT.